This T cell receptor beta chain was identified in a study of shared clonotypes between healthy human individuals. Study-wide results and limits: Tissues were not sampled, only blood, and their repertoires likely differ.

Remarks on this clone: As yet, its antigen is unknown. Other DNA sequences of this sample code for an identical CDR3.

Sequenced by immunoSEQ multiplex PCR; TCRdb stores in-frame clones only, minus some. The table includes roughly 890,000 clones, nearly 95% detected once. CDR3 length: 14 amino acids. V gave up 5 bases and J gave up 5 bases; unmatched junction bases: 6. Germline V CDR1 and CDR2: MNHEY, SMNVEV (reference sequence). CD45RO-negative, CCR7-selected cells formed the naive CD8 fraction, which excluded terminally differentiated effector memory CD45RA+ cells. The receptor was isolated from a man between 25 and 39 years old in good health. Specimen: naive CD8+ T cells sorted from blood. The chain has TRBV27 and TRBJ2-7, with 10 bases identical to TRBD1. CDR3 bases: TGTGCCAGCAGTCTAGGGACAGGGGTCCACGAGCAGTACTTC. This gives the protein CASSLGTGVHEQYF.